This TCR beta chain originates from a study of technical replicates of blood from several donors. This CDR3 region has 15 residues. V gave up 6 bases and J gave up 1 base; unmatched junction bases: 8. Germline-derived CDR1 and CDR2 are SGHAT and FQNNGV. Generated by immunoSEQ multiplex PCR, the TCRdb table keeps only in-frame clones and is missing some. Of 70,000 to 90,000 clones listed, approximately 92% were seen once; the top ten hold about 0.27%. V usage is TRBV11-2 and J usage is TRBJ2-7, with 8 nucleotides matching TRBD2. This TCR came from a human donor in good health. Sequenced: T cells isolated from PBMCs. CDR3 protein: CASRFAGGRSYEQYF. The DNA of the CDR3 is TGTGCCAGCAGGTTTGCGGGAGGCCGATCCTACGAGCAGTACTTC.